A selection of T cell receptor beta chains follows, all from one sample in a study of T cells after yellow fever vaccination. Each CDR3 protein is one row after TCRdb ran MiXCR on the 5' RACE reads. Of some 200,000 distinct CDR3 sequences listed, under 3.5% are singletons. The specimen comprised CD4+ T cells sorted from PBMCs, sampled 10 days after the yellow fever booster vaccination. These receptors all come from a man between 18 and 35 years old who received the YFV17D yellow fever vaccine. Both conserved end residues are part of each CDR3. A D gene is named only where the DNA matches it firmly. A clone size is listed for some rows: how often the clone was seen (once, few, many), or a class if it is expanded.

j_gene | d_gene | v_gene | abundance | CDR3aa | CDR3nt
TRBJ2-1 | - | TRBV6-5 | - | CASAGWGGRDEQFF | TGTGCCAGCGCGGGGTGGGGGGGCCGAGATGAGCAGTTCTTC
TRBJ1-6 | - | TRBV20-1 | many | CSAIFRDNNSPLHF | TGCAGTGCTATCTTCAGGGATAATAATTCACCCCTCCACTTT
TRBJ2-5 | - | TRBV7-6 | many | CASIRGMGQETQYF | TGTGCCAGCATCAGGGGAATGGGCCAAGAGACCCAGTACTTC
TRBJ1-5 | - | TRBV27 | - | CASTPPVRDSNQPQHF | TGTGCCAGCACTCCCCCCGTCAGGGATTCAAATCAGCCCCAGCATTTT
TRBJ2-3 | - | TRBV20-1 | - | CSAEGSRSDTQYF | TGCAGTGCCGAGGGGAGTAGGTCAGATACGCAGTATTTT
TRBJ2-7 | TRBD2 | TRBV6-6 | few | CASSYSMPRFGSGASSYEQYF | TGTGCCAGCAGTTACTCCATGCCCCGGTTTGGTAGCGGGGCTAGCTCCTACGAGCAGTACTTC
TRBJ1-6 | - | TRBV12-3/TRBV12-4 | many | CASSPVGPGHSPLHF | TGTGCCAGCAGTCCGGTAGGCCCCGGCCATTCACCCCTCCACTTT
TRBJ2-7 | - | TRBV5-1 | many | CASSDPGGHEEQYF | TGCGCCAGCAGCGACCCGGGGGGCCACGAGGAGCAGTACTTC
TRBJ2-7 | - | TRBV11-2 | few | CASSPTSEQYF | TGTGCCAGCAGCCCGACAAGTGAGCAGTACTTC
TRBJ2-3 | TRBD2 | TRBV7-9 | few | CASSLPPSGGITDTQYF | TGTGCCAGCAGCTTACCCCCTAGCGGGGGGATCACAGATACGCAGTATTTT
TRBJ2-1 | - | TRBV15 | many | CATSRDIRYNTQFF | TGTGCCACCAGCAGAGATATCCGGTATAACACCCAGTTCTTC
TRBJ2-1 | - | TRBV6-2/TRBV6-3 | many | CASSPSRAPPYNEQFF | TGTGCCAGCAGTCCCTCGAGGGCACCCCCCTACAATGAGCAGTTCTTC
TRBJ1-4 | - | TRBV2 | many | CASSYRTTNEKLFF | TGTGCCAGCAGCTACAGAACAACTAATGAAAAACTGTTTTTT
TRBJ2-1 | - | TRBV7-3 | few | CASSPTALSYNEQFF | TGTGCCAGCAGCCCGACAGCACTCTCCTACAATGAGCAGTTCTTC
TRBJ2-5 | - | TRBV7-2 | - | CASSRSRGFQETQYF | TGTGCCAGCAGCCGATCCCGGGGTTTCCAAGAGACCCAGTACTTC
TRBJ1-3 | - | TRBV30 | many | CAWTLGFSGNTIYF | TGTGCCTGGACTTTAGGCTTCTCTGGAAACACCATATATTTT
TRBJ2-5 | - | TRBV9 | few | CASSVGDELPFGETQYF | TGTGCCAGCAGCGTAGGGGACGAACTACCGTTCGGGGAGACCCAGTACTTC
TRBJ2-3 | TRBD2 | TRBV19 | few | CASSIIGLADGADTQYF | TGTGCCAGTAGTATAATAGGACTAGCAGACGGGGCAGATACGCAGTATTTT
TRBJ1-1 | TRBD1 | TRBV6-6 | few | CASLPGQGTAGNTEAFF | TGTGCCAGCCTACCGGGACAGGGTACCGCAGGGAACACTGAAGCTTTCTTT
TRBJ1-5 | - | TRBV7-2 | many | CASSLVGAGNQPQHF | TGTGCCAGCAGCTTAGTTGGAGCAGGTAATCAGCCCCAGCATTTT
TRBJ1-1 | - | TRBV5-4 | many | CASSLRMGGTTEAFF | TGTGCCAGCAGCTTGAGGATGGGGGGTACCACTGAAGCTTTCTTT
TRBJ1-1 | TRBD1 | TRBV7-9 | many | CASSLLQGAGVGTEAFF | TGTGCCAGCAGCCTCCTACAGGGGGCAGGTGTGGGCACTGAAGCTTTCTTT
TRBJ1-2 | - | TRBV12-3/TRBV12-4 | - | CASSLGEARAYTF | TGTGCCAGCAGTTTAGGAGAGGCCAGAGCCTACACCTTC
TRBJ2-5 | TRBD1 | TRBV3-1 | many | CASSHLQGEETQYF | TGTGCCAGCAGCCACCTCCAGGGGGAAGAGACCCAGTACTTC
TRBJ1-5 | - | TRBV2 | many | CASSEEWVQPQHF | TGTGCCAGCAGTGAAGAATGGGTTCAGCCCCAGCATTTT
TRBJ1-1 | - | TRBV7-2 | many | CASSLYGGVNTEAFF | TGTGCCAGCAGCTTATATGGGGGGGTAAACACTGAAGCTTTCTTT
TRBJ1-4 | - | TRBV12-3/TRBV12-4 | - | CASRGVGEKLFF | TGTGCCAGCCGGGGAGTAGGGGAAAAACTGTTTTTT
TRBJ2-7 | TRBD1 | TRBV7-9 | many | CASRPGQGPYEQYF | TGTGCCAGCCGGCCGGGACAGGGGCCCTACGAGCAGTACTTC
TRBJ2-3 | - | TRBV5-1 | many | CASSFGSSTDTQYF | TGCGCCAGCAGCTTCGGATCCAGCACAGATACGCAGTATTTT
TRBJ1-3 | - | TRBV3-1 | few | CASSQGSQAHGNTIYF | TGTGCCAGCAGCCAAGGTTCCCAGGCCCATGGAAACACCATATATTTT
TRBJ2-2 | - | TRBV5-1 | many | CASSWDFNGELFF | TGCGCCAGCAGCTGGGACTTTAACGGGGAGCTGTTTTTT
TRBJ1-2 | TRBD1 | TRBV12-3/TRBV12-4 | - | CASSTQGGSGYTF | TGTGCCAGCAGTACGCAGGGGGGGTCGGGCTACACCTTC
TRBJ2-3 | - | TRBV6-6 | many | CASSYRPRREEGDTQYF | TGTGCCAGCAGTTACCGACCCAGGCGCGAGGAAGGAGATACGCAGTATTTT
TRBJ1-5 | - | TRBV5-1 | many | CASSLAGQPNQPQHF | TGCGCCAGCAGCTTGGCCGGACAGCCCAATCAGCCCCAGCATTTT
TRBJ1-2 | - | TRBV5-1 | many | CASSFGGDYGYTF | TGCGCCAGCAGCTTTGGGGGAGACTATGGCTACACCTTC
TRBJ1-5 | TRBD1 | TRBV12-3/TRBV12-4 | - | CASTTYRGINQPQHF | TGTGCCAGCACCACATACAGGGGAATCAATCAGCCCCAGCATTTT
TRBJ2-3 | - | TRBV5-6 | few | CASERGTDTQYF | TGTGCCAGCGAGCGGGGCACAGATACGCAGTATTTT
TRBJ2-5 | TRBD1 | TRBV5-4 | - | CARSSRDRGPAGETQSF | TGTGCCCGCAGCTCGAGGGACAGGGGGCCAGCGGGAGAGACCCAGTCCTTC
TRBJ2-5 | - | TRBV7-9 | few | CASSSRALETQYF | TGTGCCAGCAGCTCCCGGGCCTTAGAGACCCAGTACTTC
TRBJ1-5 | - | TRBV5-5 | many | CASPRNPGESNNQPQHF | TGTGCCAGCCCACGAAACCCAGGCGAATCAAACAATCAGCCCCAGCATTTT
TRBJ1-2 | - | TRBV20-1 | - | CSARDRVPLDRNYGYTF | TGCAGTGCCCGAGACCGAGTCCCCCTTGACAGGAACTATGGCTACACCTTC
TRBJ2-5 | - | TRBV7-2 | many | CASSLSSGNPRGTQYF | TGTGCCAGCAGCTTGAGTAGCGGAAACCCCCGTGGGACCCAGTACTTC
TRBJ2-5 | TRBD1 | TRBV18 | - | CASSQVSGTGQETQYF | TGTGCCAGCTCACAGGTTTCCGGGACAGGCCAAGAGACCCAGTACTTC
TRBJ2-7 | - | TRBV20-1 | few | CSARHVSPYEQYF | TGCAGTGCTAGGCACGTCAGCCCCTACGAGCAGTACTTC
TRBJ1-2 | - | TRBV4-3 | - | CASSQDRAGKTLYGYTF | TGCGCCAGCAGCCAAGATAGGGCAGGGAAGACCCTCTATGGCTACACCTTC
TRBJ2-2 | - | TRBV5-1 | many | CASWDTGIGELFF | TGCGCCAGCTGGGACACTGGCATCGGGGAGCTGTTTTTT
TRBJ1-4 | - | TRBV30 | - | CAWSVGPGRGEKLFF | TGTGCCTGGAGTGTGGGGCCGGGCCGAGGGGAAAAACTGTTTTTT
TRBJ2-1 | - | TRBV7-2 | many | CASSPSLRSSYNEQFF | TGTGCCAGCAGCCCTAGTTTGCGGAGCTCCTACAATGAGCAGTTCTTC
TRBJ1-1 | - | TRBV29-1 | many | CSVDTEAFF | TGCAGCGTCGACACTGAAGCTTTCTTT
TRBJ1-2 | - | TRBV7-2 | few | CASSQSRRAGGTF | TGTGCCAGCAGCCAAAGTAGGAGGGCCGGGGGCACCTTC
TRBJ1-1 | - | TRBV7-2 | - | CASSSTGVLNTEAFF | TGTGCCAGCAGCTCGACCGGGGTTCTGAACACTGAAGCTTTCTTT
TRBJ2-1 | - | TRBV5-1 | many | CASSFPNLSKQGSYNEQFF | TGCGCCAGCAGCTTCCCCAATTTGAGCAAACAGGGCTCCTACAATGAGCAGTTCTTC
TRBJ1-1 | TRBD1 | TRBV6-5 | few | CASRQTGENTEAFF | TGTGCCAGCAGGCAAACAGGGGAAAACACTGAAGCTTTCTTT
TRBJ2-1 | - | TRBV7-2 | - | CASSIWLGGPKYNEQFF | TGTGCCAGCAGCATTTGGCTTGGGGGACCAAAGTACAATGAGCAGTTCTTC
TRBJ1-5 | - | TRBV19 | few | CASNADPTFQPQHF | TGTGCCAGTAACGCGGACCCGACTTTCCAGCCCCAGCATTTT
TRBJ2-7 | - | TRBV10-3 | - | CAISEAVGGDQDEQYF | TGTGCCATCAGTGAGGCGGTTGGCGGGGACCAGGACGAGCAGTACTTC
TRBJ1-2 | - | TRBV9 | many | CASSDNYGYTF | TGTGCCAGCAGCGATAACTATGGCTACACCTTC